The 5 T cell receptor beta chains below all came from one sample that was sequenced in a study of cytomegalovirus exposure and HLA in healthy donors. Amplification used 60 Vbeta primers and 13 Jbeta primers. Data came from immunoSEQ multiplex PCR; TCRdb stores just in-frame clones and leaves some out. This table holds 160,000 or so clones, over 80% found once. Sequencing was done on a sample of PBMCs. Every receptor here comes from a male donor in good health and CMV-seropositive.

In the case of this clone: Germline and junction disagree at one end, which may indicate a read error. This chain links TRBV27 with TRBJ2-5; D is ambiguous. Per the germline V gene, CDR1 is MNHEY and CDR2 is SMNVEV (reference sequence). The CDR3 contains 9 residues. The CDR3 spells CAQQETQYF. CDR3 sequence (DNA): TGCGCCCAACAAGAGACCCAGTACTTC.

This sequence joins TRBV7-9 and TRBJ2-7, with TRBD2 matching over 9 bases. CDR1 is SEHNR, CDR2 FQNEAQ, per germline (reference sequence). There are 14 residues in the CDR3. The V and J ends lost 1 base and 6 bases, in that order; junction bases with no gene match: 4. The CDR3 sequence: CASSLGGLASEQYF. Here the CDR3 DNA reads TGTGCCAGCAGCTTAGGGGGACTAGCTTCCGAGCAGTACTTC.

The chain couples TRBV18 to TRBJ2-1, with a weak D call TRBD2 (7 bases). V was clipped by 3 bases and J by 7 bases, with 16 bases between them. Germline CDR1 is KGHSH and CDR2 is LQKENI. CDR3 length equals 15 residues. CDR3 nucleotides: TGTGCCAGCTCACCTCCGAGAGGGGGAGGGAATGAGCAGTTCTTC. Translated, it gives CASSPPRGGGNEQFF.

The genes are TRBV7-8 and TRBJ2-5; a weak D match, TRBD1 (6 bases). Trimming took 1 base from V and 2 from J, leaving 14 bases between them. The CDR3 totals 16 residues. Germline V gives CDR1 SGHVS, CDR2 FQNEAQ. The CDR3 is CASSLVRVGGQETQYF. The CDR3 DNA is TGTGCCAGCAGCTTAGTAAGGGTAGGGGGTCAAGAGACCCAGTACTTC.

This sequence joins TRBV14 and TRBJ2-1, with 7 bases lining up with TRBD2. V lost 7 bases and J lost 12; bases outside the gene matches: 18. The CDR3 is 15 amino acids. Germline V lookup: CDR1 SGHDN, CDR2 FVKESK. Here the CDR3 reads CASTSLAGAFDGQFF. The DNA for the CDR3 is TGTGCCAGCACGAGCTTGGCGGGAGCGTTCGATGGGCAGTTCTTC.